This is a list of T cell receptor beta chains from one sample in a study of T cell repertoires in cytomegalovirus infection. TCRdb recomputed calls from the reads with MiXCR, one row per CDR3 protein. In the table there are 200,000 to 300,000 distinct CDR3 sequences, around 8.7% of which are singletons. The sample taken for sequencing was PBMCs. Receptor source: a human donor in good health (CMV status not recorded). Some clones in this sample may be carry-over from other donors' samples. Both conserved end residues are trimmed from each CDR3.

V,J,CDR3
TRBV7-8,TRBJ2-3,ASSPLAGGISDTQY
TRBV6-6,TRBJ2-3,ASSYRRTSGGLDTQY
TRBV29-1,TRBJ2-7,SVEAGTGGSEQY
TRBV5-4,TRBJ2-1,ASSLDSGGASYNEQF
TRBV7-2,TRBJ1-3,ASSLVQSGNTIY
TRBV12-3/TRBV12-4,TRBJ2-5,ASSFIGDGEETQY
TRBV19,TRBJ1-5,ASTLGTGVNQPQH
TRBV7-2,TRBJ2-5,ASGQGVRETQY
TRBV7-9,TRBJ1-2,ASSPGRVMIGYT
TRBV6-1,TRBJ1-2,ASSYGDSGYT
TRBV7-8,TRBJ1-5,ASSPGGGLGNQPQH
TRBV9,TRBJ1-1,ASSARGGGTEAF
TRBV6-4,TRBJ1-5,ASSRDTGEPQH
TRBV7-2,TRBJ1-2,ASSLDRVSGYT
TRBV12-3/TRBV12-4,TRBJ2-3,ASRSSGTGTDTQY
TRBV19,TRBJ1-3,ASSNGQGASGNTIY
TRBV28,TRBJ2-5,ASSPIRRGVLGETQY
TRBV28,TRBJ2-3,ATRRHRGGYLADTQY
TRBV7-6,TRBJ2-7,ASSLIEPTALVAAYEQY
TRBV6-1,TRBJ2-2,ATGGLAIGELF
TRBV3-1,TRBJ2-5,ATYPSVGSETQY
TRBV28,TRBJ1-5,ASSPRRGMVDQPQH
TRBV28,TRBJ1-4,ASSLETGFTNEKLF
TRBV6-2/TRBV6-3,TRBJ2-1,ASSYTARANEQF
TRBV7-2,TRBJ1-1,ASSPTSGLRPEAF
TRBV7-2,TRBJ2-7,ASSRTPYEQY
TRBV12-3/TRBV12-4,TRBJ1-5,ASTDRQGQPQH
TRBV10-3,TRBJ1-1,AISDGFTGTEAF
TRBV5-3,TRBJ2-2,ARSLDVRVKSNTGELF
TRBV5-1,TRBJ1-6,ASSFGQGVYNSPLH